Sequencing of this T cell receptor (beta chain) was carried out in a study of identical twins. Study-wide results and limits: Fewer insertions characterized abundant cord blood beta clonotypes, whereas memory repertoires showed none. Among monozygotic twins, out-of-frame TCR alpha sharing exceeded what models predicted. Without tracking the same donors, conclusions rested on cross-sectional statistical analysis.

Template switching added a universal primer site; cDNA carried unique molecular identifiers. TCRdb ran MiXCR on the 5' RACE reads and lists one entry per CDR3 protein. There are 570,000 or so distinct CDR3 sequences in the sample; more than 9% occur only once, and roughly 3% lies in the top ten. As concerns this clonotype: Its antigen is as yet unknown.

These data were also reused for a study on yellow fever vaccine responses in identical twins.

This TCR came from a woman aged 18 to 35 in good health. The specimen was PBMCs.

The CDR3 loop reads CSGTGFAGELFF. CDR3 coding DNA: TGCAGCGGGACAGGTTTCGCCGGGGAGCTGTTTTTT. J is TRBJ2-2 and V is TRBV29-1; TRBD1 matches 7 bases. Trimming took 7 bases from V and 6 from J; bases not matched to a gene: 5. The CDR3 spans 12 residues. In germline, CDR1 is SQVTM, CDR2 ANQGSEA.